A single sample is the source of the 14 T cell receptor beta chains below, sequenced in a study of tumor-infiltrating lymphocytes in localized non-small cell lung cancer. Here immunoSEQ multiplex PCR was the method, and the copy in TCRdb shows in-frame clones only, minus some. The sample shows approximately 21,000 clones, 80% of them seen only once. The sequencing sample was made of lung tumor tissue. The receptor source for this set is a human donor with non-small cell lung cancer.

This clone appeared a few times. This chain links TRBV18 with TRBJ1-2; a weak D match, TRBD1 (5 bases). Germline CDR1 and CDR2: KGHSH and LQKENI. Trimming pared 3 bases from V and 0 bases from J, leaving 14 bases between. The CDR3 length is 16 residues. CDR3 coding DNA: TGTGCCAGCTCACCCGGGGCCCGCCTAACTAACTATGGCTACACCTTC. It encodes CASSPGARLTNYGYTF.

This chain links TRBV9 with TRBJ1-3; unclear D gene. The V gene's germline CDR1 is SGDLS and CDR2 YYNGEE. This CDR3 is built from 15 residues. V was clipped by 0 bases and J by 0 bases, with 7 bases between them. This CDR3 is CASSVDPGSGNTIYF. The CDR3, as DNA: TGTGCCAGCAGCGTAGACCCGGGCTCTGGAAACACCATATATTTT.

This clone was detected a few times. The chain uses TRBV10-2 and TRBJ1-1, with 9 bases identical to TRBD1. V gave up 6 bases and J gave up 5 bases; unmatched junction bases: 7. Germline CDR1 and CDR2: WSHSY and SAAADI. This CDR3 contains 14 residues. The CDR3 loop reads CASRPGQGVTEAFF. In DNA, the CDR3 is TGCGCCAGCAGGCCGGGACAGGGAGTTACTGAAGCTTTCTTT.

The chain recombines TRBV7-2 with TRBJ2-1; 8 positions match TRBD1. The ends lost 3 bases at V and 3 bases at J; junction bases unmatched: 4. Per germline, CDR1 SGHTA and CDR2 FQGNSA. The CDR3 extends over 15 amino acids. DNA for the CDR3: TGTGCCAGCAGCTTCAGCAGGGGGCTCTACAATGAGCAGTTCTTC. Amino acid sequence: CASSFSRGLYNEQFF.

The chain joins TRBV2 to TRBJ2-3; no clear D. This CDR3 has 13 amino acids. Germline loops: CDR1 SNHLY, CDR2 FYNNEI. The V gene lost 3 bases and the J gene lost 6 bases, with 10 bases spanning the gap. CDR3 amino acids: CASSDGPRDTQYF. In nucleotides, the CDR3 is TGTGCCAGCAGTGACGGACCTCGGGATACGCAGTATTTT.

The gene calls are TRBV6-5 and TRBJ2-1; 10 bases are shared with TRBD2. Germline CDR1 MNHEY, CDR2 SVGAGI. The CDR3 runs 13 residues. Trimming at V came to 6 bases and at J to 9 bases, leaving 5 bases not matched to a gene. The CDR3 bases are TGTGCCAGCAGAACTAGCGGGAAGGCTGAGCAGTTCTTC. As protein: CASRTSGKAEQFF.

The J gene is TRBJ2-1, the V gene TRBV27; D may be TRBD2 (5 bases). CDR3 length: 13 amino acids. CDR1 is MNHEY, CDR2 SMNVEV, per germline (reference sequence). The ends were cut back, 3 bases at V and 7 bases at J, with 10 bases in the middle. The CDR3 loop is CASSLGRRNEQFF. CDR3 coding DNA: TGTGCCAGCAGTTTGGGCCGGAGGAATGAGCAGTTCTTC.

The J gene is TRBJ1-5, the V gene TRBV29-1, with D unresolved. The V end was cut by 4 bases, the J end by 0 bases, with 4 bases between. The CDR3 extends over 12 amino acids. Looked up from germline, CDR1 is SQVTM and CDR2 is ANQGSEA. CDR3 in amino acids: CSVGGSNQPQHF. CDR3 nucleotide sequence: TGCAGCGTTGGGGGTAGCAATCAGCCCCAGCATTTT.

The rearrangement joins TRBV10-3 to TRBJ1-2; 8 bases line up with TRBD1. Germline-derived CDR1 and CDR2 are ENHRY and SYGVKD. The V and J ends lost 7 bases and 7 bases, in that order; junction bases with no gene match: 5. The CDR3 covers 12 residues. The chain's CDR3 is CAITGQGGGYTF. DNA for the CDR3: TGTGCCATCACCGGACAGGGAGGTGGCTACACCTTC.

This rearrangement joins TRBV7-9 to TRBJ2-3; tentatively, D is TRBD2 (5 bases). V lost 2 bases and J 6 bases, leaving 15 bases between the germline ends. Germline CDR1 reads SEHNR; CDR2 reads FQNEAQ (reference sequence). The CDR3 totals 15 residues. CDR3 bases: TGTGCCAGCAGCTTAACCCCACGGCCGGGGGATACGCAGTATTTT. The encoded protein is CASSLTPRPGDTQYF.

This clone was seen once. The gene calls are TRBV7-9 and TRBJ2-3, with 8 bases lining up with TRBD1. CDR3 length equals 13 residues. V shed 7 bases and J 2 bases; nucleotides not matched to a gene: 2. Germline V gives CDR1 SEHNR, CDR2 FQNEAQ (reference sequence). CDR3 in amino acids: CASTQGATDTQYF. As DNA, the CDR3 is TGTGCCAGCACCCAGGGGGCCACAGATACGCAGTATTTT. Supplemented by reference TRBV7-9 and TRBJ2-3, the full variable domain reads DTGVSQNPRHKITKRGQNVTFRCDPISEHNRLYWYRQTLGQGPEFLTYFQNEAQLEKSRLLSDRFSAERPKGSFSTLEIQRTEQGDSAMYLCASTQGATDTQYFGPGTRLTVL.

The chain links TRBV29-1 to TRBJ2-1, with TRBD2 matching 7 bases. CDR3 length: 14 residues. The V and J ends lost 6 bases and 4 bases, in that order; junction bases with no gene match: 9. Germline CDR1 reads SQVTM; CDR2 reads ANQGSEA. The CDR3 spells CSVPREFGYNEQFF. The CDR3, as DNA: TGCAGCGTACCGCGGGAGTTTGGTTACAATGAGCAGTTCTTC.

In this sample, this clone turned up once. The J gene is TRBJ2-5, the V gene TRBV5-4; the match to TRBD1 covers 11 bases. Germline V gives CDR1 SGHNT, CDR2 YYREEE (reference sequence). CDR3 length equals 16 residues. Unmatched junction bases numbered 12, after V lost 4 bases and J lost 7 bases. CDR3 region: CASSQGQDRGHATQYF. The CDR3 coding sequence is TGTGCCAGCAGCCAGGGTCAGGACAGGGGGCATGCGACCCAGTACTTC.

Remarks on this clone: Other DNA sequences in this sample translate to the same CDR3. The chain uses TRBV5-1 and TRBJ1-5; 7 nucleotides line up with TRBD1. Trimming took 1 base from V and 0 from J; bases not matched to a gene: 1. The CDR3 loop spans 15 amino acids. The germline V gene encodes CDR1 SGHRS and CDR2 YFSETQ. The CDR3 DNA is TGCGCCAGCAGCTTGTCAGGGGGTAGCAATCAGCCCCAGCATTTT. It specifies CASSLSGGSNQPQHF.